This T cell receptor beta chain was retrieved from a study of cytomegalovirus exposure and HLA in healthy donors. Looking at the study overall: Researchers found that 81% of 398 genotyped donors fell within the Caucasian-associated ancestry cluster.

With regard to this clone: Its antigen remains unknown.

A multiplex PCR was run with 60 Vbeta primers and 13 Jbeta primers. Produced via immunoSEQ multiplex PCR; TCRdb's table is partial and in-frame only. This table holds about 200,000 clones, around 77% found once. Whole-study findings and limits: By a later analysis, the bulk of CMV-associated TCR beta chains appeared HLA-restricted.

Unrecorded immune exposure was likely among donors, who were nominally healthy when sampled. Germline V CDR1 and CDR2: MNHNS, SASEGT. Trimming removed 3 bases at V and 11 bases at J, with 14 bases between. The CDR3 length is 13 residues. The receptor comes from a woman under 40 in good health and CMV-seronegative. The material sequenced was PBMCs. V and J are TRBV6-1 and TRBJ1-5; D is ambiguous. CDR3 in DNA: TGTGCCAGCAGTGATTTCGTGCCATCGGCCCAGCATTTT. It yields the protein CASSDFVPSAQHF.